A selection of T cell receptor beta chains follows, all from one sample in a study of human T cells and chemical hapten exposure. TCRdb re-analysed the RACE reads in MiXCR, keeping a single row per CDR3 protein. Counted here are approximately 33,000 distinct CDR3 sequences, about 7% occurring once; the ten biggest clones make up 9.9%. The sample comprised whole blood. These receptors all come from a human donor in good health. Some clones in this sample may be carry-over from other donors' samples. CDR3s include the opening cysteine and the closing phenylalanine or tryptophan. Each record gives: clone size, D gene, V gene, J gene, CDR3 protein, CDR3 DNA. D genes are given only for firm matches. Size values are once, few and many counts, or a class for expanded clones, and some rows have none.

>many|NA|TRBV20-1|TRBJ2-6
CSASKDSGANVLTF
TGCAGTGCTAGCAAGGACTCTGGGGCCAACGTCCTGACTTTC
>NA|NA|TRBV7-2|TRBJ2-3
CASSLYTDTQYF
TGTGCCAGCAGCTTATACACAGATACGCAGTATTTT
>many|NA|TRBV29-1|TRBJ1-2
CSVEGGVYGYTF
TGCAGCGTTGAGGGAGGAGTTTATGGCTACACCTTC
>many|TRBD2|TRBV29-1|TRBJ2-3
CSVDSGRTSTDTQYF
TGCAGCGTCGATAGCGGGAGGACTAGCACAGATACGCAGTATTTT
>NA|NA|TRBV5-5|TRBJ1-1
CASSFSITRAFGSKAFF
TGTGCCAGCAGCTTTTCTATTACCCGGGCCTTTGGTTCTAAAGCTTTCTTT
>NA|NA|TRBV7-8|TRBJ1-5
CASSPGSGTNQPQHF
TGTGCCAGCAGCCCGGGGTCCGGGACAAATCAGCCCCAGCATTTT
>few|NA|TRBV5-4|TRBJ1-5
CASSLGGGISNQPQHF
TGTGCCAGCAGCTTGGGTGGAGGGATAAGCAATCAGCCCCAGCATTTT
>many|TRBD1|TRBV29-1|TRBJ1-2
CSADRGYGDTF
TGCAGCGCCGACAGGGGCTATGGCGACACCTTC
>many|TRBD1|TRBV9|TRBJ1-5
CASSQTGDDNQPQHF
TGTGCCAGCAGTCAGACAGGGGATGACAATCAGCCCCAGCATTTT
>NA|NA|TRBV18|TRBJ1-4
CASSPGRENEKLFF
TGTGCCAGCTCACCCGGCAGGGAGAATGAAAAACTGTTTTTT
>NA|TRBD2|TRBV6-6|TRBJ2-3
CASSLTAGGRGDTQYF
TGTGCCAGCAGCCTCACGGCGGGAGGGCGGGGAGATACGCAGTATTTT
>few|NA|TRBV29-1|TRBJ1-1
CSVGFSDARRAFF
TGCAGCGTTGGCTTTTCGGACGCCCGGAGGGCTTTCTTT
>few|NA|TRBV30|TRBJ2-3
CASGTGIDTQYF
TGTGCCTCCGGGACTGGCATAGATACGCAGTATTTT
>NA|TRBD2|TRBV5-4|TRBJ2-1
CASSPAGKTENNEQFF
TGTGCCAGCAGCCCAGCGGGGAAGACCGAGAACAATGAGCAGTTCTTC
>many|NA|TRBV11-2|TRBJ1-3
CASGQSGGNTIYF
TGTGCCAGCGGACAAAGCGGTGGAAACACCATATATTTT
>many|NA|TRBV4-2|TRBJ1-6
CASSQGSQGHSPLHF
TGTGCCAGCAGCCAAGGTTCGCAGGGCCATTCACCCCTCCACTTT
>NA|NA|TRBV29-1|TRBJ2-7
CSVSGCSYEQYF
TGCAGCGTTTCCGGGTGTTCGTACGAGCAGTACTTC
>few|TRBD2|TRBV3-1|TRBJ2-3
CASSHRLAGGSDTQYF
TGTGCCAGCAGCCATCGACTAGCGGGAGGGTCAGATACGCAGTATTTT
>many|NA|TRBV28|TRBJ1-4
CASSLRNLLMNEKLFF
TGTGCCAGCAGTCTACGTAACTTACTTATGAATGAAAAACTGTTTTTT
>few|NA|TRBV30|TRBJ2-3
CAASVGASRDTQYF
TGTGCCGCTAGCGTGGGGGCCTCCAGGGATACGCAGTATTTT
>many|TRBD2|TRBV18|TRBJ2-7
CASSPTLAEPYEQYF
TGTGCCAGCTCACCGACCCTAGCGGAACCCTACGAGCAGTACTTC
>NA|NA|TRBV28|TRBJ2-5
CASSLSAQGPKTQYF
TGTGCCAGCAGTTTAAGCGCACAGGGTCCCAAGACCCAGTACTTC
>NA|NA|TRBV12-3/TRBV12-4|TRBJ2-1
CASSKGLDEQFF
TGTGCCAGCAGCAAAGGACTGGACGAGCAGTTCTTC
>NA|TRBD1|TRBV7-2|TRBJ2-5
CASSLKIGTVQETQYF
TGTGCCAGCAGCTTAAAAATTGGGACAGTTCAAGAGACCCAGTACTTC
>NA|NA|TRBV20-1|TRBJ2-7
CSARVGGNYEQYF
TGCAGTGCTAGAGTGGGCGGGAACTACGAGCAGTACTTC
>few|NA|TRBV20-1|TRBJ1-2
CSVRDRNCNYGYTF
TGCAGTGTGCGAGATAGGAACTGTAACTATGGCTACACCTTC
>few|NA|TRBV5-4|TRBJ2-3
CASSLEGDTQYF
TGTGCCAGCAGCTTGGAAGGGGATACGCAGTATTTT
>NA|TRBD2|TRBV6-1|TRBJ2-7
CASSDPSGGGDEQYF
TGTGCCAGCAGTGACCCTAGCGGGGGAGGGGACGAGCAGTACTTC
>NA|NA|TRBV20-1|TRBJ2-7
CSAQPQGGRSSYEQYF
TGCAGTGCCCAGCCCCAAGGGGGGCGCAGCTCCTACGAGCAGTACTTC
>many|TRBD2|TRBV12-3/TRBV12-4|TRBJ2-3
CASSLYGSGGRSADTQYF
TGTGCCAGCAGTTTATATGGTAGCGGGGGGCGCAGCGCAGATACGCAGTATTTT
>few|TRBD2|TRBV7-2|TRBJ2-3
CASSLTSGGATTASGTQYF
TGTGCCAGCAGCTTAACTAGCGGGGGGGCCACTACCGCTTCAGGTACGCAGTATTTT
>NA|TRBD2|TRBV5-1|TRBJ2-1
CASSLAVTSDYNEQFF
TGCGCCAGCAGCTTGGCCGTAACTAGCGACTACAATGAGCAGTTCTTC
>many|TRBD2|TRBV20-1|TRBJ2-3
CSASRLAGTDTQYF
TGCAGTGCTTCCCGACTAGCTGGCACAGATACGCAGTATTTT
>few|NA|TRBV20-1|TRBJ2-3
CSARGLAGRCDTQYF
TGCAGTGCCAGGGGGCTAGCGGGAAGGTGTGATACGCAGTATTTT
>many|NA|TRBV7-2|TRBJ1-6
CASSLNWDSPLHF
TGTGCCAGCAGCTTAAATTGGGATTCACCCCTCCACTTT
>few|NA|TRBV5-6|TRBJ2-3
CASSFRGFGPTTDTQYF
TGTGCCAGCAGCTTCAGGGGCTTCGGACCAACTACAGATACGCAGTATTTT
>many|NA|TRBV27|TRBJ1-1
CASSLFDSLNTEAFF
TGTGCCAGCAGTTTATTTGACAGTTTGAACACTGAAGCTTTCTTT
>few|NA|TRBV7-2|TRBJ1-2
CASSSQVTDGYTF
TGTGCCAGCAGCTCACAGGTTACGGATGGCTACACCTTC
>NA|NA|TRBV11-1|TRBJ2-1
CASSRGGSNEQFF
TGTGCCAGCAGCCGAGGGGGTTCTAATGAGCAGTTCTTC
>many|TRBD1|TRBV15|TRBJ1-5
CATSRDRGFNQPQHF
TGTGCCACCAGCAGAGACAGGGGGTTCAATCAGCCCCAGCATTTT
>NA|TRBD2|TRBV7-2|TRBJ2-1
CASRRTSGGAYNEQFF
TGTGCCAGCAGGAGGACTAGCGGGGGGGCCTACAATGAGCAGTTCTTC
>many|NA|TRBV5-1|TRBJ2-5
CASREGTLQYF
TGCGCCAGCCGTGAGGGGACCCTCCAGTACTTC
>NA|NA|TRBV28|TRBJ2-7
CASRLGGSWLGNEQYF
TGTGCCAGCAGGTTAGGGGGGAGTTGGTTGGGGAACGAGCAGTACTTC
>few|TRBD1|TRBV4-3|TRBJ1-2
CASSHHGQGGYGYTF
TGCGCCAGCAGCCACCACGGCCAGGGGGGCTATGGCTACACCTTC
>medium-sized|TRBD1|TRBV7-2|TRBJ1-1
CASSAGTGVPYGTEAFF
TGTGCCAGCAGCGCAGGGACAGGGGTCCCCTACGGGACTGAAGCTTTCTTT
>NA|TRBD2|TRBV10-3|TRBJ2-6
CAISALQLAGVSGANVLTF
TGTGCCATCAGCGCCCTCCAACTAGCGGGTGTCTCTGGGGCCAACGTCCTGACTTTC
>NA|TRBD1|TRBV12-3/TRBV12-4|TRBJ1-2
CASSQDRNYGYTF
TGTGCCAGCAGTCAGGACAGGAACTATGGCTACACCTTC
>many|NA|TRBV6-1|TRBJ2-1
CASSEADGSYNEQFF
TGTGCCAGCAGTGAAGCCGACGGCTCCTACAATGAGCAGTTCTTC
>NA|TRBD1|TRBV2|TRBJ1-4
CASSVDSGGEKLFF
TGTGCCAGCAGTGTTGATTCAGGGGGCGAAAAACTGTTTTTT
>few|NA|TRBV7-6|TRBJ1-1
CASSLGGGRDTEAFF
TGTGCCAGCAGCTTAGGCGGGGGGCGTGACACTGAAGCTTTCTTT
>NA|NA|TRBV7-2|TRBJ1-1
CASSTRNTEAFF
TGTGCCAGCAGCACCCGAAACACTGAAGCTTTCTTT
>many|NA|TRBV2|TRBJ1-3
CASSAARGGGNTIYF
TGTGCCAGCAGTGCTGCCAGGGGTGGCGGAAACACCATATATTTT
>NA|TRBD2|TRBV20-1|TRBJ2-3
CSAGPEGGRADTQYF
TGCAGTGCTGGCCCCGAGGGCGGGAGGGCAGATACGCAGTATTTT
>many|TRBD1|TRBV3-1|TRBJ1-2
CASSPLGTGGNGYTF
TGTGCCAGCAGCCCCCTAGGGACAGGGGGGAATGGCTACACCTTC
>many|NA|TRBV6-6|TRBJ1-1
CASSHRGGPNSEAFF
TGTGCCAGCAGTCATAGAGGGGGTCCCAACTCTGAAGCTTTCTTT
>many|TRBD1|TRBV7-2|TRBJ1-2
CASSSGGGYGDTF
TGTGCCAGCAGCTCAGGGGGCGGCTATGGCGACACCTTC
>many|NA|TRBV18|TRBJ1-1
CASSPVAGWTNTEAFF
TGTGCCAGCTCACCAGTGGCAGGATGGACTAACACTGAAGCTTTCTTT
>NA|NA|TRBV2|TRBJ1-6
CASSYNGPPLHF
TGTGCCAGCAGTTATAACGGGCCACCCCTCCACTTT
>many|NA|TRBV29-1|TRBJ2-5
CSFRAPGWTQYF
TGCAGCTTCAGGGCCCCCGGATGGACCCAGTACTTC